These T cell receptor beta chains were read from a single sample in a study of cytomegalovirus exposure and HLA in healthy donors. The protocol was immunoSEQ multiplex PCR, while the TCRdb copy is restricted to in-frame clones and leaves out a portion. The sample lists about 93,000 clones; 70% to 80% were seen once. Sequencing used PBMCs. The receptors were gathered from a man aged 25 to 40 in good health and CMV-seronegative. CDR3s include the opening cysteine and the closing phenylalanine or tryptophan. D genes are given only for firm matches. Clone size is shown for a subset of rows, as once, few, many or a class of expanded clone.

v_gene,abundance,j_gene,d_gene,CDR3aa,CDR3nt
TRBV4-3,few,TRBJ2-7,TRBD1,CASSQEWDRERKYF,TGCGCCAGCAGCCAAGAGTGGGACAGGGAACGTAAGTACTTC
TRBV7-2,.,TRBJ1-1,.,CASSTQQVNTEAFF,TGTGCCAGCAGCACGCAACAGGTGAACACTGAAGCTTTCTTT
TRBV5-4,.,TRBJ2-5,.,CASSLVSGQGETQYF,TGTGCCAGCAGCTTGGTGTCAGGGCAAGGGGAGACCCAGTACTTC
TRBV5-6,.,TRBJ1-2,.,CASSLSPENYGYTF,TGTGCCAGCAGCTTGTCTCCAGAAAACTATGGCTACACCTTC
TRBV12-5,.,TRBJ1-2,.,CASGSPRQEFDGYTF,TGTGCTAGTGGTTCCCCTAGACAGGAGTTTGATGGCTACACCTTC
TRBV27,.,TRBJ2-1,TRBD2,CASGRGGYNEQFF,TGTGCCAGCGGGCGGGGGGGTTACAATGAGCAGTTCTTC
TRBV7-3,.,TRBJ2-3,.,CASSRYEGGKSDTQYF,TGTGCCAGCAGCCGCTATGAGGGGGGGAAGTCGGATACGCAGTATTTT
TRBV5-1,.,TRBJ1-5,.,CASSLRPAGQDQPQHF,TGCGCCAGCAGCTTACGGCCGGCAGGTCAAGATCAGCCCCAGCATTTT
TRBV21-1,.,TRBJ1-1,.,CASSDRPNTEAFF,TGTGCCAGCAGCGACAGACCGAACACTGAAGCTTTCTTT
TRBV5-1,few,TRBJ1-1,TRBD1,CASSFKGTGLGTEAFF,TGCGCCAGCAGCTTCAAAGGGACAGGTTTGGGCACTGAAGCTTTCTTT
TRBV2,.,TRBJ1-1,TRBD1,CASSLRDRVIKGEAFF,TGTGCCAGCAGTCTCCGGGACAGGGTAATTAAAGGTGAAGCTTTCTTT